Shown below are 8 T cell receptor beta chains from a single sample sequenced in a study of T cell responses to AZD1222 COVID-19 vaccine (dated by TCRdb to about 2021). The label giving this sample's time point can be read as: about 28 days (+/-7) after the second vaccine dose. Preparation of the library involved the immunoSEQ multiplex PCR assay. The source is immuneACCESS, and TCRdb retained only in-frame sequences with V and J called. Part of the clones is not carried over; for the studies checked, unresolved V genes explain less than half of this, and the remainder is unexplained. This sample is represented by roughly 75,000 clones; roughly 91% of them were singletons. 15% to 20% of the sample goes to the ten largest clones. Sample: peripheral blood, taken 28 days after the second AZD1222 dose. Receptor source: an adult who received the AZD1222 COVID-19 vaccine.

The chain is built from TRBV5-1 and TRBJ2-5, with D uncertain. The CDR3 loop spans 13 amino acids. Trimming took 1 base from V and 1 from J, leaving 5 bases between them. Germline V lookup: CDR1 SGHRS, CDR2 YFSETQ. The CDR3 DNA is TGCGCCAGCAGCTTGATCAGCCAAGAGACCCAGTACTTC. Its translation: CASSLISQETQYF. Full variable domain (rest looked up from reference TRBV5-1 and TRBJ2-5): KAGVTQTPRYLIKTRGQQVTLSCSPISGHRSVSWYQQTPGQGLQFLFEYFSETQRNKGNFPGRFSGRQFSNSRSEMNVSTLELGDSALYLCASSLISQETQYFGPGTRLLVL.

The V gene is TRBV30, the J gene TRBJ1-2; a weak D match, TRBD1 (6 bases). The CDR3 runs 12 residues. Germline-derived CDR1 and CDR2 are GTSNPN and SVGIG (reference sequence). Trimming removed 3 bases from V and 8 bases from J, with 13 bases in between. The CDR3 here is CAWRGAGDGYTF. The CDR3 bases are TGTGCCTGGAGGGGGGCAGGCGACGGCTACACCTTC.

CDR3 loop: CASSRSQNVDYGYTF. CDR3 nucleotides: TGTGCCAGCAGCCGGTCGCAGAATGTGGACTATGGCTACACCTTC. The genes are TRBV7-9 and TRBJ1-2; D gene uncertain. The V gene lost 5 bases and the J gene lost 3 bases, with 16 bases spanning the gap. Germline CDR1 SEHNR, CDR2 FQNEAQ (reference sequence). The CDR3 has 15 amino acids.

Only one count was recorded for this clone. This rearrangement joins TRBV6-6 to TRBJ2-1, with TRBD2 matching 11 bases. The V segment lost 10 bases and the J segment 1 base; nucleotides outside the gene matches: 9. Looked up from germline, CDR1 is MNHNY and CDR2 is SVGAGI (reference sequence). The CDR3 has 16 residues. The CDR3, as DNA: TGTGCCACCTGGTTTAGCGGGGGGGCATCCTACAATGAGCAGTTCTTC. Its protein is CATWFSGGASYNEQFF.

This chain joins TRBV27 and TRBJ2-1; 13 bases agree with TRBD2. V trimming: 6 bases; J trimming: 13 bases; junction bases outside the gene matches: 12. Germline V gene data show CDR1 as MNHEY and CDR2 as SMNVEV (reference sequence). CDR3 length: 15 residues. In DNA, the CDR3 is TGTGCCAGCAGAGAGACTAGCGGGGGGTACGGGAACCAGTTCTTC. Amino acids: CASRETSGGYGNQFF.

Here the CDR3 DNA reads TGTGCCAGCTCCTCTAGTCCGGGTAATCAGCCCCAGCATTTT. Its translation: CASSSSPGNQPQHF. The chain carries TRBV18 and TRBJ1-5, with D hard to call. This CDR3 is 14 amino acids long. Germline CDR1 reads KGHSH; CDR2 reads LQKENI. The ends were cut back, 6 bases at V and 4 bases at J, with 13 bases in the middle.

This CDR3 reads CASSPSRVGGDNEQFF. The CDR3 DNA reads as TGTGCCAGCAGTCCCTCCCGGGTAGGGGGCGATAATGAGCAGTTCTTC. The chain has TRBV28 and TRBJ2-1; 7 bases align to TRBD1. This CDR3 is 16 amino acids long. Germline V lookup: CDR1 MDHEN, CDR2 SYDVKM. V was pared by 5 bases and J by 7 bases, with 14 bases of the junction left unmatched.

The chain joins TRBV5-7 to TRBJ1-3; D unresolved. TRBV5-7 is annotated as an ORF whose role is uncertain. The CDR3 extends over 15 amino acids. The V end lost 2 bases, the J end lost 1 base, and 10 bases lay between the germline ends. CDR3: CASSFPVRSGNTIYF. The CDR3 coding sequence is TGTGCCAGCAGCTTTCCGGTCCGATCTGGAAACACCATATATTTT.